Below, one T cell receptor (beta chain) is given with its context. This sample is part of a study of blood T cell repertoires in COVID-19. Study-level information: In each case, the material was cDNA or gDNA derived from T cells, B-cell-depleted T cells, or PBMCs.

The age range of participants was 18 to 89 years, with residence in about two dozen US areas. Cohort allocation depended upon clinical history that participants reported. Two negative PCRs, clearance, or symptom resolution characterized the recovered Cohort 3 donors. Germline-derived CDR1 and CDR2 are LGHDT and YNNKEL (reference sequence). This CDR3 comprises 13 residues. With V trimmed by 3 bases and J by 8 bases, 5 bases remained unmatched. TCRdb keeps only in-frame clones here, not all; method: immunoSEQ multiplex PCR. The sample lists approximately 240,000 clones; over 80% were seen once. Sequenced: PBMCs or T cells enriched from blood (not recorded which). The V call is TRBV3-1 (or the pseudogene TRBV3-2), the J call TRBJ1-2; 8 bases map to TRBD1. The sequence was collected from a woman under 30 who had recovered from COVID-19. CDR3 in amino acids: CASSHSGGVGYTF. The CDR3 DNA sequence: TGTGCCAGCAGCCATTCAGGGGGCGTAGGCTACACCTTC.